This TCR beta chain was captured in a study of shared clonotypes between healthy human individuals. The repertoire was sequenced with immunoSEQ multiplex PCR; TCRdb's copy has only in-frame clones and lacks some. The data contain about 1.5 million clones, approximately 98% of them singletons. Study-wide findings and caveats: Sharing across four donors was highest in naive CD4 (roughly 5%) and lowest in memory CD8 (roughly 0.4%).

The V gene's germline CDR1 is KGHSH and CDR2 LQKENI. This CDR3 comprises 17 residues. After removal of 3 bases from V and 0 bases from J, the junction contained 8 bases not matched to a gene. Comment on this clone: Its antigen is undetermined.

This sequence joins TRBV18 and TRBJ2-7; 10 nucleotides line up with TRBD1. This receptor was taken from a man aged 25-45 years in good health. Sequencing was performed on naive CD4+ T cells sorted from blood. Subset defined: CD45RA+ positively selected. The CDR3 nucleotides read TGTGCCAGCTCACCTGCCTCGGGGACAGGGGACTCCTACGAGCAGTACTTC. Its protein product is CASSPASGTGDSYEQYF.